A selection of T cell receptor beta chains follows, all from one sample in a study of blood T cell repertoires in COVID-19. The assay was immunoSEQ multiplex PCR, and TCRdb's table has in-frame clones only and misses some. The table includes over 100,000 clones, around 80% detected once. The sample was peripheral blood. These receptors all stem from a human donor in a cohort sampled during active or convalescent COVID-19. The CDR3 runs from the conserved cysteine through the conserved F or W. A D gene is named only where the DNA matches it firmly. Size is omitted from some rows. Given values are once, few, many or a class for expanded clones.

TGTGCCAGCTCACCACCGGGGAGTACGGGCGACTACTATGGCTACACCTTC	CASSPPGSTGDYYGYTF	TRBJ1-2	NA	NA	TRBV18
TGTGCCAGTAGTATACTGCGGGAGGGCACAGATACGCAGTATTTT	CASSILREGTDTQYF	TRBJ2-3	TRBD2	NA	TRBV19
TGTGCCACCAGCAGAGTGATGGCTCCCGGGGAGCTGTTTTTT	CATSRVMAPGELFF	TRBJ2-2	NA	NA	TRBV15
TGTGCCAGCAGCTTAGAGACAGGGTACTATGGCTACACCTTC	CASSLETGYYGYTF	TRBJ1-2	TRBD1	once	TRBV7-2
TGCGCCAGCAGCTCGACTAGCGGGGCCGGGGAGCTGTTTTTT	CASSSTSGAGELFF	TRBJ2-2	TRBD2	few	TRBV5-1
TGTGCCAGCAGCTCTTCTCTGGGGCGCATTTCTGAGCAGTTCTTC	CASSSSLGRISEQFF	TRBJ2-1	NA	NA	TRBV7-2
TGTGCCAGCGGGAGACAGGGGTTTTCTGAAGCTTTCTTT	CASGRQGFSEAFF	TRBJ1-1	TRBD1	NA	TRBV7-8
TGTGCCTGGAGCGGACTAGCGGGAGTAGGGGAAGAGACCCAGTACTTC	CAWSGLAGVGEETQYF	TRBJ2-5	TRBD2	NA	TRBV30
TGTGCCAGCAGCCAAGAAGCAGTCGGGACAGGGGTGAGAGAGACCCAGTACTTC	CASSQEAVGTGVRETQYF	TRBJ2-5	TRBD1	few	TRBV4-2
TGTGCCAGCCACCCGGGCAGGGGCCAAGAGACCCAGTACTTC	CASHPGRGQETQYF	TRBJ2-5	NA	NA	TRBV5-5
TGTGCCAGCAGCAATCCTACCGGGATTTCCGACAATGAGCAGTTCTTC	CASSNPTGISDNEQFF	TRBJ2-1	NA	NA	TRBV5-5
TGTGCCAGTAGTTCACAGCCCAATGAAAAACTGTTTTTT	CASSSQPNEKLFF	TRBJ1-4	NA	NA	TRBV19
TGTGCCAGCAGTGAAGGCCAAGGACAGGGGGCAGGTCAGCCCCAGCATTTT	CASSEGQGQGAGQPQHF	TRBJ1-5	TRBD1	once	TRBV2
TGTGCCACCAGTGACCCTAGCGGGAGAGTTATCAATGAGCAGTTCTTC	CATSDPSGRVINEQFF	TRBJ2-1	TRBD2	NA	TRBV24-1
TGTGCCAGCAGTTACTCGCTGAATCAGGCCATCCTCGTTCCCCAGCATTTT	CASSYSLNQAILVPQHF	TRBJ1-5	NA	NA	TRBV6-2/TRBV6-3
TGTGCCAGCAGTTACTCGAAGCAGCGGGCTAACCGACTCACAGATACGCAGTATTTT	CASSYSKQRANRLTDTQYF	TRBJ2-3	NA	NA	TRBV6-2/TRBV6-3
TGTGCCATCAGTGGCGGACAGGCCACCAGGGAGACCCAGTACTTC	CAISGGQATRETQYF	TRBJ2-5	TRBD1	NA	TRBV10-3